A single sample is the source of the 26 T cell receptor beta chains below, sequenced in a study of patients and donors after allogeneic stem cell transplantation (dated by TCRdb to between 2020 and 2021). The method was RT-PCR. Sequencing used a NextSeq 550. In-frame beta chains were kept once TCRdb had trimmed the public reads at Q25 with fastp and called clones with MiXCR. Merged by CDR3 protein, the rows form single entries marked with the most common genes and DNA. This sample has about 110,000 distinct CDR3 sequences in its table, and 35% of those were observed once. The ten largest clonotypes hold 25% to 35% of the sample. Sequenced sample: blood, either unsorted or a sorted T cell fraction (not recorded which). All receptors derive from a human donor who was either an allogeneic HSCT recipient or a stem cell or donor lymphocyte infusion donor (not recorded which). It is not recorded whose cells these are; they may come from a transplant donor.

This chain uses TRBV21-1 with TRBJ1-5. TRBV21-1 is listed as a pseudogene. The length of the CDR3 is 16 residues. CDR3 residues: CASRVALTEINQPQHF. The CDR3 coding sequence is TGTGCCAGCAGGGTTGCCCTTACAGAGATCAATCAGCCCCAGCATTTT.

This chain links TRBV5-5 with TRBJ1-1; D is ambiguous. V was clipped by 3 bases and J by 6 bases, with 18 bases between them. CDR1 and CDR2 (germline): SGHKS, YYEKEE (reference sequence). The CDR3 extends over 15 amino acids. The CDR3 here is CASSSNGLTRSEAFF. DNA for the CDR3: TGTGCCAGCAGCTCCAACGGACTCACTAGGTCTGAAGCTTTCTTT. The whole variable domain, remainder taken from reference TRBV5-5 and TRBJ1-1, is DAGVTQSPTHLIKTRGQQVTLRCSPISGHKSVSWYQQVLGQGPQFIFQYYEKEERGRGNFPDRFSARQFPNYSSELNVNALLLGDSALYLCASSSNGLTRSEAFFGQGTRLTVV.

There are a few counts of this clonotype. The chain is built from TRBV6-5 and TRBJ2-5; 12 positions agree with TRBD1. This CDR3 is 14 amino acids long. Germline V gene lookup returns CDR1 MNHEY and CDR2 SVGAGI. J lost 7 bases, V lost 7 bases, and 7 bases had no gene match. The CDR3 bases are TGTGCCAGCACAATGGGACAGGGGGCTGTGACCCAGTACTTC. Its protein product is CASTMGQGAVTQYF.

V gene TRBV6-6 combines with J gene TRBJ1-2; D may be TRBD1 (5 bases). This CDR3 spans 16 amino acids. Trimming took off 0 bases at V and 6 bases at J, with 17 bases between the two ends. The germline CDR1 and CDR2 sequences are MNHNY and SVGAGI (reference sequence). CDR3 nucleotide sequence: TGTGCCAGCAGTTACTCTCACATGTCGACAGAAAATGGCTACACCTTC. Translated, it gives CASSYSHMSTENGYTF.

This clonotype was detected only a few times. This chain joins TRBV20-1 and TRBJ2-1; TRBD2 matches 13 bases. In germline, CDR1 is DFQATT, CDR2 SNEGSKA (reference sequence). The ends lost 0 bases at V and 11 bases at J; junction bases unmatched: 4. The CDR3 totals 14 residues. The CDR3 DNA reads as TGCAGTGCTAGAGATCGGACTAGCGGGAGAAAGCAGTTCTTC. Its translation: CSARDRTSGRKQFF.

V gene TRBV20-1 combines with J gene TRBJ1-3, with a possible D match to TRBD1 (5 bases). V lost 0 bases and J lost 4, with 13 bases in between. Germline loops: CDR1 DFQATT, CDR2 SNEGSKA (reference sequence). CDR3 length: 15 amino acids. This CDR3 is CSARDFAAGGNTIYF. CDR3 DNA sequence: TGCAGTGCTAGAGATTTTGCGGCAGGGGGAAACACCATATATTTT.

The chain links TRBV5-1 to TRBJ1-1; TRBD1 is a possible D gene (6 bases). This CDR3 spans 13 amino acids. From germline, CDR1 is SGHRS and CDR2 YFSETQ. Trimming shortened V by 4 bases and J by 10 bases, and 17 bases separated the two germline ends. The chain's CDR3 is CASSPQGSIVAFF. The CDR3 region has the DNA TGCGCCAGCAGCCCGCAGGGGAGTATTGTAGCTTTCTTT.

The chain joins TRBV5-1 to TRBJ2-3; D is undetermined. Trimming pared 5 bases from V and 4 bases from J, leaving 14 bases between. Germline V gene data show CDR1 as SGHRS and CDR2 as YFSETQ. CDR3 size: 14 residues. In DNA, the CDR3 is TGCGCCAGCAGTGCCGCTCCCGGAGCAGATACGCAGTATTTT. It is translated as CASSAAPGADTQYF.

This clonotype has more than one count but fewer than ten. The chain couples TRBV20-1 to TRBJ1-5; D unclear. Germline lookup yields CDR1 DFQATT and CDR2 SNEGSKA (reference sequence). V was pared by 5 bases and J by 2 bases, with 19 bases between. This CDR3 has 16 amino acids. In nucleotides, the CDR3 is TGCAGTGCTCGATCCTTGAGTGGTTCGGGCAATCAGCCCCAGCATTTT. This gives the protein CSARSLSGSGNQPQHF.

The chain uses TRBV4-1 and TRBJ2-7; 7 positions match TRBD1. Germline V lookup: CDR1 MGHRA, CDR2 YSYEKL. V shed 4 bases, J shed 2 bases, and the junction held 8 bases outside the gene matches. The CDR3 is made up of 15 amino acids. The CDR3, as DNA: TGCGCCAGCAGCCCCCGCCTCCAGGGGGCCTACGAGCAGTACTTC. This encodes CASSPRLQGAYEQYF.

This clonotype was seen more than once but under ten times. The chain carries TRBV20-1 and TRBJ2-1; D possibly corresponds to TRBD2 (5 bases). CDR3 size: 14 residues. Trimming stripped 5 bases from V and 3 bases from J, with 14 bases between. Germline-derived CDR1 and CDR2 are DFQATT and SNEGSKA (reference sequence). This CDR3 reads CSARGARRYNEQFF. The CDR3 coding sequence is TGCAGTGCTCGGGGTGCGAGGCGCTACAATGAGCAGTTCTTC.

This clonotype was found many times. The rearrangement joins TRBV20-1 to TRBJ2-1, with 8 bases identical to TRBD2. The trim removed 0 bases at V and 4 bases at J, leaving 5 bases unmatched. This CDR3 has 15 amino acids. The germline V gene encodes CDR1 DFQATT and CDR2 SNEGSKA (reference sequence). The CDR3 nucleotides read TGCAGTGCTAGAGATGGCGGGAGGATTTACAATGAGCAGTTCTTC. Translation gives CSARDGGRIYNEQFF.

V usage is TRBV12-3 or TRBV12-4 and J usage is TRBJ2-5; 7 bases agree with TRBD1. The CDR3 is 13 amino acids. V shed 6 bases and J 2 bases; nucleotides not matched to a gene: 3. DNA of the CDR3: TGTGCCAGCAGCAGACAGGGACAAGAGACCCAGTACTTC. This sequence encodes CASSRQGQETQYF.

This clonotype was seen only a few times. The V call is TRBV7-9, the J call TRBJ1-1, with TRBD1 matching over 10 bases. The germline CDR1 and CDR2 sequences are SEHNR and FQNEAQ (reference sequence). This CDR3 contains 17 residues. With V trimmed by 5 bases and J by 5 bases, 14 bases remained unmatched. The CDR3 nucleotides are TGTGCCAGCAGCCCCACTCGGACAGGGGGTAGAGTTACTGAAGCTTTCTTT. It encodes CASSPTRTGGRVTEAFF. Looking up the rest from reference TRBV7-9 and TRBJ1-1 gives the full variable domain: DTGVSQNPRHKITKRGQNVTFRCDPISEHNRLYWYRQTLGQGPEFLTYFQNEAQLEKSRLLSDRFSAERPKGSFSTLEIQRTEQGDSAMYLCASSPTRTGGRVTEAFFGQGTRLTVV.

This clonotype was picked up a small number of times. This chain links TRBV6-2 or TRBV6-3 with TRBJ1-1, with D possibly matching TRBD1 (5 bases). CDR3 length: 13 amino acids. The V end was cut by 2 bases, the J end by 4 bases, with 8 bases between. Per germline, CDR1 MNHEY and CDR2 SVGEGT. The chain's CDR3 is CASSYKGPTEAFF. In nucleotides, the CDR3 is TGTGCCAGCAGTTACAAGGGGCCCACTGAAGCTTTCTTT.

This clonotype was counted at least ten times. The genes are TRBV12-3 or TRBV12-4 and TRBJ1-4; the match to TRBD1 covers 8 bases. This CDR3 has 12 amino acids. The V segment lost 8 bases and the J segment 5 bases; nucleotides outside the gene matches: 1. The CDR3, as DNA: TGTGCCAGCGGACAGGGAAATGAAAAACTGTTTTTT. It specifies CASGQGNEKLFF.

This clonotype was observed a few times. The genes are TRBV20-1 and TRBJ2-1; D possibly uses TRBD1 or TRBD2 (6 bases each). This CDR3 is built from 16 residues. Germline-derived CDR1 and CDR2 are DFQATT and SNEGSKA (reference sequence). Trimming removed 0 bases from V and 8 bases from J, with 20 bases in between. CDR3 protein: CSARDVSTGRIYEQFF. The DNA of the CDR3 is TGCAGTGCTAGAGATGTTAGTACAGGGAGGATTTATGAGCAGTTCTTC.

Concerning this clonotype: A much larger clone lies a single base off, so this may be a read error. The rearrangement joins TRBV29-1 to TRBJ1-2, with D perhaps matching TRBD1 (5 bases). The germline V and J ends were trimmed by 3 bases and 8 bases, with 13 bases remaining between them. The CDR3 sequence is 12 residues long. Germline-derived CDR1 and CDR2 are SQVTM and ANQGSEA. The CDR3 DNA sequence: TGCAGCGTTGAGGTGGGGGGTTACGGCTACACCTTC. Amino acids: CSVEVGGYGYTF.

The table lists this clonotype with a few counts. The V call is TRBV2, the J call TRBJ2-2, with D maybe TRBD2 (5 bases). CDR3 length: 14 amino acids. Per the germline V gene, CDR1 is SNHLY and CDR2 is FYNNEI. Between the trimmed V and J ends, which lost 6 bases and 0 bases, there was a span of 8 bases. The CDR3 DNA sequence: TGTGCCAGCAGGCTAGCAGCGAACACCGGGGAGCTGTTTTTT. This encodes CASRLAANTGELFF.

V usage is TRBV7-2 and J usage is TRBJ1-1; D is possibly TRBD1 (5 bases). The CDR3 length is 13 residues. V dropped 1 base and J dropped 8 bases, with 11 bases sitting between them. The germline gives CDR1 SGHTA, CDR2 FQGNSA. Here the CDR3 reads CASSLGGATEAFF. In DNA, the CDR3 is TGTGCCAGCAGCTTAGGTGGGGCAACCGAAGCTTTCTTT.

This clonotype was seen more than once but under ten times. The chain joins TRBV20-1 to TRBJ2-3, with D tentatively TRBD2 (6 bases). Germline lookup yields CDR1 DFQATT and CDR2 SNEGSKA (reference sequence). This CDR3 has 14 residues. Trimming stripped 3 bases from V and 0 bases from J, with 10 bases between. The CDR3, as DNA: TGCAGTGCTAGGCGGGACTCCAGCACAGATACGCAGTATTTT. It specifies CSARRDSSTDTQYF.

The J gene is TRBJ1-1, the V gene TRBV18; D perhaps matches TRBD1 (5 bases). This CDR3 has 15 amino acids. Germline V gene data show CDR1 as KGHSH and CDR2 as LQKENI. V lost 6 bases and J lost 2, with 16 bases in between. DNA for the CDR3: TGTGCCAGCTCCTTCGGCGGGACTCTCAACACTGAAGCTTTCTTT. Its protein is CASSFGGTLNTEAFF.

There are a few counts of this clonotype. The gene calls are TRBV28 and TRBJ1-4; D might be TRBD1 (6 bases). Germline V lookup: CDR1 MDHEN, CDR2 SYDVKM. CDR3 size: 14 residues. The V end lost 5 bases, the J end lost 4 bases, and 11 bases lay between the germline ends. The CDR3: CASSGVQGNEKLFF. The CDR3 nucleotides are TGTGCCAGCAGTGGGGTACAGGGTAATGAAAAACTGTTTTTT.

This clonotype has at least ten counts. The CDR3 protein is CASSYPGRTPLHF. In nucleotides, the CDR3 is TGTGCCAGCAGTTACCCCGGGAGGACACCCCTCCACTTT. The chain employs TRBV6-2 or TRBV6-3 and TRBJ1-6; D gene uncertain. The CDR3 covers 13 residues. Per germline, CDR1 MNHEY and CDR2 SVGEGT. Trimming took 2 bases from V and 11 from J, leaving 10 bases between them.

The chain combines TRBV27 with TRBJ2-2, with D unresolved. Trimming removed 1 base at V and 6 bases at J, with 6 bases between. Germline V gives CDR1 MNHEY, CDR2 SMNVEV (reference sequence). The CDR3 has 13 amino acids. CDR3 nucleotide sequence: TGTGCCAGCAGTTTATTGGTAGCCGGGGAGCTGTTTTTT. This encodes CASSLLVAGELFF.

The chain links TRBV20-1 to TRBJ2-7; 8 bases are a match to TRBD1. Germline trimming cut 1 base from V and 6 bases from J; bases unmatched to any gene: 2. The CDR3 extends over 12 amino acids. The germline V gene has CDR1 DFQATT and CDR2 SNEGSKA (reference sequence). The CDR3 region has the DNA TGCAGTGCTAGAGGGACAGGGTTCGAGCAGTACTTC. Translation: CSARGTGFEQYF.